This T cell receptor beta chain emerged from a study of identical twins. Findings and caveats of the study: Excess sharing between twins was weaker in beta out-of-frame sequences. A partial confounding effect on zero-insertion analyses could come from invariant MAIT and iNKT cells.

After removal of 3 bases from V and 3 bases from J, the junction contained 5 bases not matched to a gene. This CDR3 spans 14 amino acids. The germline V gene encodes CDR1 LGHNA and CDR2 YSLEER. Each CDR3 protein gets one entry after TCRdb re-called the 5' RACE reads with MiXCR. The sample contains about 520,000 distinct CDR3 sequences, approximately 22% of which appear only once. Concerning this clonotype: Its antigen is unidentified.

These same data were also listed under a study on T cells expressing NK-cell markers. Per that study: In the group of eight sequenced donors, seven were HCMV-seropositive and one was seronegative. In four donors, these clonotypes also led the CD3+CD56-NKG2C+ fraction.

Input material: CD4+ T cells sorted from blood. The TCR comes from a young woman in good health. The J gene is TRBJ2-7, the V gene TRBV4-3; TRBD2 aligns across 7 bases. The CDR3 nucleotides read TGCGCCAGCAGCCACGGACTAGGCCGCTACGAGCAGTACTTC. Residues: CASSHGLGRYEQYF.